This T cell receptor (beta chain) was sequenced in a study of T cells in Graves' hyperthyroidism and ophthalmopathy. Overall study findings and caveats: Most expanded thyroid clonotypes above 0.001 also appeared in blood.

Researchers amplified the TCR beta CDR3 regions from RNA transcripts. The HTBI primer set served for first-round RT-PCR of the TCR CDR3. MiXCR, applied by TCRdb to the multiplex PCR reads, yields one record per CDR3 protein. The table includes a few hundred thousand distinct CDR3 sequences, about a fifth detected once. Remarks on this clonotype: Its antigen is as yet unknown.

V lost 6 bases and J 0 bases, leaving 6 bases between the germline ends. This CDR3 is built from 14 residues. The V gene's germline CDR1 is MNHEY and CDR2 SMNVEV (reference sequence). The study left out patients who had uncontrolled infection, other autoimmune disease, pregnancy or lactation. Sequenced input: blood. The receptor was isolated from a man between 18 and 29 years old with Graves' ophthalmopathy. V gene TRBV27 combines with J gene TRBJ2-6; no definite D call. CDR3 nucleotide sequence: TGTGCCAGCAGCCTCTACTCTGGGGCCAACGTCCTGACTTTC. This translates into CASSLYSGANVLTF.